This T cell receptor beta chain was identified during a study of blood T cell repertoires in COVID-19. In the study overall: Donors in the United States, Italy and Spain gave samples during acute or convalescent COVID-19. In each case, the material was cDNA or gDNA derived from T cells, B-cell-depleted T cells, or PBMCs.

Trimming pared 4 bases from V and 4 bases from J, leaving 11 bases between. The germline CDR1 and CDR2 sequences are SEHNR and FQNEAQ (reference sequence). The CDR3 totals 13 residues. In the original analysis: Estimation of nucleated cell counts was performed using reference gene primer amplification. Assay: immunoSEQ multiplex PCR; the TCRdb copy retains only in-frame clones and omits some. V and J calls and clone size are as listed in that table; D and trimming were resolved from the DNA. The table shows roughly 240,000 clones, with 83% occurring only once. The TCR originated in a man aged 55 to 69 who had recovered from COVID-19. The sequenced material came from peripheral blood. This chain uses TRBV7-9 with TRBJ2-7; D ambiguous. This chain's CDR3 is CASSSSRDYEQYF. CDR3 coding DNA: TGTGCCAGCAGCTCGAGCCGCGATTACGAGCAGTACTTC.